One T cell receptor (beta chain) is described in this entry. Its antigen is as yet unknown. These data are taken from a study of OX40 agonist ivuxolimab in advanced cancers. In the study overall: The patients' treatment was ivuxolimab, an agonistic anti-OX40 (CD134) antibody. Checkpoint inhibitors had been given previously to about 40% of patients.

The CDR3 extends over 15 amino acids. The V and J ends lost 2 bases and 5 bases, in that order; junction bases with no gene match: 7. Germline V lookup: CDR1 LGHNA, CDR2 YSLEER. Repertoires were generated with immunoSEQ multiplex PCR, while TCRdb's copy carries only in-frame clones and drops some. The table includes nearly 80,000 clones, 90% to 95% detected once. Broader study findings: Relative to CD4+ cells, CD8+ T cells on average had more expanded clones. Also showing low normalized T-cell clonal expansion were some of the nonresponders.

The receptor comes from an adult with an advanced solid tumor such as melanoma, head and neck, liver or kidney cancer. Specimen: CD4+ or CD8+ T cells sorted from blood, collected in a trial of the OX40 agonist ivuxolimab. The chain recombines TRBV4-3 with TRBJ1-2; 8 bases are shared with TRBD1. The CDR3 loop reads CASSQKDRAPYGYTF. The CDR3 coding sequence is TGCGCCAGCAGCCAAAAGGACAGGGCCCCTTATGGCTACACCTTC.